Given below is one T cell receptor beta chain in context. This clonotype counts as medium-sized (0.01 to 0.1%). Its antigen is still unknown. Base qualities are not provided; no much larger clone lies one nucleotide away. The data were obtained in a study of T cell repertoires in cytomegalovirus infection (dated by TCRdb to between 2018 and 2021). Background for the entire study: Donor HLA type was relevant to the analysis, because carriage of CMV infection together with the matching HLA type was indicated by public TCR beta signatures. On the study overall, not on this receptor specifically: In the ex vivo response, HLA-C-restricted CMV-specific TCR beta clonotypes were dominant, and in two of eight donors the single most frequent clonotype came from this HLA-C-restricted group. In both this cohort and an independent cohort of 352 donors, the cumulative frequency of public TCR beta family members distinguished carriers of CMV infection plus the relevant HLA type.

The CDR3 numbers 16 residues from cysteine through phenylalanine. Solely the CDR3 DNA is kept, with 48 bases framed from the first base. From a lookup of the germline V gene (reference sequence), CDR1 and CDR2 are MNHEY and SMNVEV. Trimming at the junction amounts to 9 bases on V and 4 bases on J, and the germline ends lie 23 bases apart. This sample was sequenced with an Illumina HiSeq 1500. The public reads were quality trimmed at Q25 with fastp and then assembled into clones with MiXCR by TCRdb, keeping productive beta chains. When rows share a CDR3 protein, they turn into one entry using the most common DNA and genes. In all, the sample holds tens of thousands of distinct CDR3 sequences, and 20% to 25% of those were seen once. Approximately 79% of the sample lies in the top ten.

The rearranged segments are TRBV27 and TRBJ2-3; the D segment might be TRBD1 or TRBD2, since each matches 5 bases. Input material: PBMCs, sequenced either directly or after in vitro stimulation (not recorded which). The TCR was taken from a human donor in good health (CMV status not recorded). Some clones in this sample may be carry-over from other donors' samples. The CDR3 amino acid sequence is: CASKSTSGLPADTQYF. Here is the DNA: TGTGCCAGTAAATCTACGTCGGGGCTCCCCGCAGATACGCAGTATTTT.